These 18 T cell receptor beta chains came from one sample sequenced in a study of T cells in Graves' hyperthyroidism and ophthalmopathy. It was RNA transcripts that yielded the amplified TCR beta CDR3 regions. The HTBI primer set drove a first-round RT-PCR of the TCR CDR3. MiXCR was run by TCRdb on the multiplex PCR reads, yielding one entry per CDR3 protein. The data contain approximately 570,000 distinct CDR3 sequences, 15% to 20% of them singletons. Specimen: blood. All receptors come from a man aged 35-49 years with Graves' ophthalmopathy.

This clonotype occurred many times. This rearrangement joins TRBV2 to TRBJ1-5, with D tentatively TRBD1 (5 bases). Germline values: CDR1 SNHLY, CDR2 FYNNEI. The V end lost 8 bases, the J end lost 6 bases, and 17 bases lay between the germline ends. The CDR3 is 14 amino acids. The chain's CDR3 is CASGVGAGAQPQHF. The CDR3 bases are TGTGCCAGCGGGGTCGGGGCAGGCGCTCAGCCCCAGCATTTT.

This clonotype turned up a few times. This rearrangement joins TRBV12-3 or TRBV12-4 to TRBJ1-5; 8 bases line up with TRBD1. Trimming took 5 bases from V and 6 from J; bases not matched to a gene: 3. The CDR3 extends over 13 amino acids. Here the CDR3 DNA reads TGTGCCAGCAGTCGGACAGGGACTCAGCCCCAGCATTTT. It specifies CASSRTGTQPQHF.

This clonotype was counted a few times. The chain has TRBV7-3 and TRBJ1-1, with no clear D. Trimming pared 4 bases from V and 6 bases from J, leaving 15 bases between. The CDR3 is 14 amino acids. Looked up from germline, CDR1 is SGHTA and CDR2 is FQGTGA. CDR3 in amino acids: CASSSPLESPEAFF. CDR3 nucleotides: TGTGCCAGCAGCTCCCCGTTGGAATCCCCTGAAGCTTTCTTT.

This clonotype was counted ten times or more. The chain uses TRBV3-1 and TRBJ1-2; unclear D gene. The germline gives CDR1 LGHDT, CDR2 YNNKEL (reference sequence). The CDR3 is 13 residues long. The V end was cut by 0 bases, the J end by 6 bases, with 8 bases between. CDR3 residues: CASSQDLRDGYTF. The CDR3 DNA sequence: TGTGCCAGCAGCCAAGATCTAAGGGATGGCTACACCTTC.

In its sample, this clonotype was seen a few times. The chain is built from TRBV2 and TRBJ1-5, with 10 bases matching TRBD1. The CDR3 has 13 amino acids. J was trimmed by 6 bases and V by 7 bases; bases with no gene match: 3. Germline V gives CDR1 SNHLY, CDR2 FYNNEI. The CDR3 is CASKRQGAQPQHF. CDR3 DNA: TGTGCCAGCAAGCGACAGGGGGCTCAGCCCCAGCATTTT.

There are a few counts of this clonotype. V gene TRBV20-1 combines with J gene TRBJ2-3; D gene unclear. V lost 1 base and J lost 1, with 9 bases in between. The CDR3 is 14 amino acids. Germline loops: CDR1 DFQATT, CDR2 SNEGSKA (reference sequence). The CDR3 sequence is CSARVERGTDTQYF. In DNA form, the CDR3 reads TGCAGTGCTAGAGTCGAAAGGGGCACAGATACGCAGTATTTT.

This clonotype has just a few counts. The genes are TRBV29-1 and TRBJ2-3; the match to TRBD1 covers 8 bases. Trimming removed 3 bases from V and 4 bases from J; junction bases left unmatched: 6. The CDR3 totals 14 residues. The germline V gene encodes CDR1 SQVTM and CDR2 ANQGSEA. The CDR3 reads CSVEADRDPDTQYF. The DNA of the CDR3 is TGCAGCGTTGAGGCGGACAGGGACCCAGATACGCAGTATTTT.

This clonotype was observed at least ten times. The V and J genes are TRBV7-8 and TRBJ2-1; D is possibly TRBD2 (5 bases). Trimming cost V 1 base and J 3 bases, with 13 bases left between them. The CDR3 has 16 residues. Germline loops: CDR1 SGHVS, CDR2 FQNEAQ. Written as DNA, the CDR3 is TGTGCCAGCAGCTTAGAATCCGGGATGAACTACAATGAGCAGTTCTTC. Residues: CASSLESGMNYNEQFF.

The table lists this clonotype with many counts. The V and J genes are TRBV3-1 and TRBJ2-5; D is possibly TRBD1 or TRBD2 (6 bases each). Trimming cost V 0 bases and J 6 bases, with 8 bases left between them. Germline assignment: CDR1 LGHDT and CDR2 YNNKEL (reference sequence). This CDR3 is 13 amino acids long. Here the CDR3 reads CASSQEGGKTQYF. CDR3 DNA: TGTGCCAGCAGCCAAGAGGGGGGCAAGACCCAGTACTTC.

This clonotype was counted a few times. This chain joins TRBV13 and TRBJ2-5; 10 bases map to TRBD2. The germline V gene encodes CDR1 PRHDT and CDR2 FYEKMQ (reference sequence). The CDR3 has 15 residues. Losses at the gene ends were 5 bases for V and 5 bases for J; bases not matched to a gene: 8. As DNA, the CDR3 is TGTGCCAGCAGCCATACTAGCGGGGTCATCGAGACCCAGTACTTC. It translates to CASSHTSGVIETQYF.

At least ten counts were recorded for this clonotype. The CDR3 DNA reads TGTGCCCAACGATGGGGGGGGAATTCACCCCTCCACTTT. Translation: CAQRWGGNSPLHF. The chain combines TRBV30 with TRBJ1-6, with D possibly matching TRBD1 (5 bases). Germline loops: CDR1 GTSNPN, CDR2 SVGIG (reference sequence). The CDR3 spans 13 residues. V lost 8 bases and J lost 7, with 15 bases in between.

The V call is TRBV18, the J call TRBJ2-2; 7 nucleotides align to TRBD1. After removal of 5 bases from V and 5 bases from J, the junction contained 8 bases not matched to a gene. The V gene's germline CDR1 is KGHSH and CDR2 LQKENI. CDR3 size: 15 residues. The CDR3 nucleotides are TGTGCCAGCTCAAGCCGACAGGGATTGACCGGGGAGCTGTTTTTT. It specifies CASSSRQGLTGELFF.

This clonotype appeared many times. V and J are TRBV29-1 and TRBJ2-7; 12 bases match TRBD2. V shed 1 base and J 0 bases; nucleotides not matched to a gene: 10. Germline CDR1 is SQVTM and CDR2 is ANQGSEA. CDR3 length: 18 residues. DNA of the CDR3: TGCAGCGTTGAAGTGGCTAGCGGGAGGGCCCTCTACTCCTACGAGCAGTACTTC. Protein: CSVEVASGRALYSYEQYF.

In this sample, this clonotype turned up many times. The chain employs TRBV18 and TRBJ2-5, with D possibly TRBD1 on 6 matching bases. Trimming left V 3 bases short and J 2 bases short, with 13 bases between. Germline CDR1 KGHSH, CDR2 LQKENI. The CDR3 sequence is 15 residues long. The CDR3, as DNA: TGTGCCAGCTCACCCTCTGGACAGTCACAAGAGACCCAGTACTTC. Residues: CASSPSGQSQETQYF. The whole variable domain, filled in from reference TRBV18 and TRBJ2-5, reads NAGVMQNPRHLVRRRGQEARLRCSPMKGHSHVYWYRQLPEEGLKFMVYLQKENIIDESGMPKERFSAEFPKEGPSILRIQQVVRGDSAAYFCASSPSGQSQETQYFGPGTRLLVL.

V usage is TRBV30 and J usage is TRBJ2-7, with D perhaps matching TRBD1 (6 bases). The V gene's germline CDR1 is GTSNPN and CDR2 SVGIG (reference sequence). The CDR3 length is 13 residues. The CDR3 loop is CALEGGTKYEQYF. CDR3 in DNA: TGTGCATTGGAAGGGGGAACGAAGTACGAGCAGTACTTC.

This clonotype has a count of ten or more. This rearrangement joins TRBV7-2 to TRBJ2-1; D may correspond to TRBD1 or TRBD2 (5 bases each). Looked up from germline, CDR1 is SGHTA and CDR2 is FQGNSA. This CDR3 has 12 residues. V lost 5 bases, J lost 10 bases, and 12 bases lay in between. This CDR3 reads CASSRDRLEQFF. For the CDR3, the DNA is TGTGCCAGCAGCCGGGACCGTCTAGAGCAGTTCTTC.

In this sample, this clonotype turned up a few times. The chain has TRBV20-1 and TRBJ2-7, with D possibly TRBD2 on 6 matching bases. CDR3 length equals 15 residues. CDR1 DFQATT and CDR2 SNEGSKA come from the germline V gene (reference sequence). V lost 4 bases, J lost 4 bases, and 20 bases lay in between. The CDR3 region is CSANRPIGGIYEQYF. Written as DNA, the CDR3 is TGCAGTGCTAACCGCCCTATTGGCGGGATATACGAGCAGTACTTC.

There are a few counts of this clonotype. CDR3 in DNA: TGTGCTAGCTCAGGGGGGGACAATCAGCCCCAGCATTTT. It translates to CASSGGDNQPQHF. This chain links TRBV12-5 with TRBJ1-5; 7 nucleotides line up with TRBD1. With 9 bases clipped from V and 3 bases from J, the junction kept 5 bases outside the gene matches. CDR1 LGHNT and CDR2 FRNRAP come from the germline V gene. The CDR3 sequence is 13 residues long.